The rows below give T cell receptor beta chains drawn from one sample of a study of shared T cell receptors in the human thymus. Assay: immunoSEQ multiplex PCR; the TCRdb copy retains only in-frame clones and omits some. In the table there are 540,000 or so clones, around 78% of which are singletons. This sample also belongs to another study, concerning human thymus T cells.

The sequenced sample was thymocytes. These receptors were taken from a boy under two years old with a congenital heart defect. The CDR3 runs from the conserved cysteine through the conserved F or W. The D gene is left open where the match is weak. The listing skips clone size in some rows; elsewhere it reads once, few, many or a size class.

d_call j_call clone_size v_call cdr3_aa cdr3_nt
TRBD1 TRBJ1-3 few TRBV5-1 CASSRLGTTGAGNTIYF TGCGCCAGCAGCCGGTTGGGGACCACAGGGGCTGGAAACACCATATATTTT
. TRBJ2-3 . TRBV5-6 CASSLEWADTQYF TGTGCCAGCAGCTTGGAATGGGCTGATACGCAGTATTTT
TRBD2 TRBJ2-7 . TRBV11-2 CASSSVVYEAGAYEQYF TGTGCCAGCAGCTCCGTCGTTTATGAAGCGGGAGCCTACGAGCAGTACTTC
. TRBJ2-3 few TRBV28 CASSPPRSRAQSTDTQYF TGTGCCAGCAGTCCCCCAAGGTCAAGAGCGCAGAGCACAGATACGCAGTATTTT
. TRBJ1-2 . TRBV7-3 CASSLRKGANYGYTF TGTGCCAGCAGCTTAAGAAAGGGGGCTAACTATGGCTACACCTTC
TRBD1 TRBJ1-4 . TRBV5-1 CASSLYGTGDEKLFF TGCGCCAGCAGCTTGTATGGGACAGGGGATGAAAAACTGTTTTTT
. TRBJ2-7 . TRBV5-8 CASSTSRASPYEQYF TGTGCCAGCAGCACTAGTAGGGCCTCTCCCTACGAGCAGTACTTC
TRBD1 TRBJ2-7 . TRBV27 CASSLRVGRGRHEQYF TGTGCCAGCAGTTTAAGGGTCGGCAGGGGGCGGCACGAGCAGTACTTC
TRBD2 TRBJ2-1 . TRBV12-5 CASGLVGGLAGDWRWEQFF TGTGCTAGTGGTTTGGTTGGCGGACTAGCGGGAGATTGGAGATGGGAGCAGTTCTTC
TRBD2 TRBJ2-2 . TRBV4-2 CASSPRLAHTGELFF TGTGCCAGCAGCCCAAGACTAGCCCACACCGGGGAGCTGTTTTTT
TRBD2 TRBJ2-7 few TRBV6-5 CASSYKRGYYEQYF TGTGCCAGCAGTTACAAGCGGGGCTACTACGAGCAGTACTTC
. TRBJ1-2 . TRBV4-2 CASSQDGVGLGNGYTF TGTGCCAGCAGCCAAGATGGAGTCGGCCTCGGGAATGGCTACACCTTC
. TRBJ2-3 . TRBV5-8 CASSLLASGTDTQYF TGTGCCAGCAGCTTGTTGGCTAGCGGCACAGATACGCAGTATTTT
TRBD2 TRBJ2-2 . TRBV5-8 CASSIGLAGSIGELFF TGTGCCAGCAGCATCGGACTAGCGGGAAGTATCGGGGAGCTGTTTTTT
TRBD2 TRBJ2-1 . TRBV4-3 CASSQVASGGGNEQFF TGCGCCAGCAGCCAAGTGGCAAGCGGGGGAGGGAATGAGCAGTTCTTC
TRBD2 TRBJ2-7 once TRBV4-1 CASSPRLAGIYEQYF TGCGCCAGCAGCCCCCGCCTAGCGGGGATCTACGAGCAGTACTTC
TRBD2 TRBJ2-7 . TRBV4-3 CASSNRTSGSWYEQYF TGCGCCAGCAGCAACCGGACTAGCGGGAGTTGGTACGAGCAGTACTTC
. TRBJ2-3 . TRBV21-1 CASSFKRTPRTDTQYF TGTGCCAGCAGCTTCAAGAGAACTCCACGCACAGATACGCAGTATTTT
TRBD2 TRBJ2-3 . TRBV11-2 CASSFRLAGYTDTQYF TGTGCCAGCAGCTTTCGCCTAGCGGGGTACACAGATACGCAGTATTTT
TRBD1 TRBJ2-5 once TRBV28 CASSFPGTGEQETQYF TGTGCCAGCAGTTTTCCTGGGACAGGGGAACAAGAGACCCAGTACTTC
TRBD1 TRBJ1-3 . TRBV7-9 CASSSKGTGWSGNTIYF TGTGCCAGCAGCTCAAAAGGGACAGGGTGGTCTGGAAACACCATATATTTT
TRBD1 TRBJ2-5 . TRBV28 CASSLPVDREGQETQYF TGTGCCAGCAGTCTCCCGGTTGACAGGGAAGGGCAAGAGACCCAGTACTTC
. TRBJ2-7 . TRBV7-2 CASSFLKHSYEQYF TGTGCCAGCAGCTTCCTCAAGCACTCCTACGAGCAGTACTTC
. TRBJ1-5 . TRBV4-1 CASSPRGGGSQPQHF TGCGCCAGCAGTCCCCGTGGAGGAGGGAGTCAGCCCCAGCATTTT
. TRBJ2-3 few TRBV4-1 CASSQVGGSSTDTQYF TGCGCCAGCAGCCAAGTAGGAGGGTCGTCCACAGATACGCAGTATTTT
TRBD1 TRBJ1-5 . TRBV19 CASSIGRDRVSNQPQHF TGTGCCAGTAGTATAGGTCGGGACAGGGTAAGCAATCAGCCCCAGCATTTT
. TRBJ1-2 once TRBV15 CATSSGQGNYGYTF TGTGCCACCAGCAGTGGTCAGGGGAACTATGGCTACACCTTC
TRBD1 TRBJ1-1 . TRBV18 CASSPSGQGVGGVNTEAFF TGTGCCAGCTCACCATCGGGACAGGGCGTGGGGGGTGTGAACACTGAAGCTTTCTTT
. TRBJ1-1 . TRBV29-1 CSVEAGMGEAFF TGCAGCGTTGAAGCGGGAATGGGTGAAGCTTTCTTT
TRBD2 TRBJ2-1 . TRBV5-4 CASSLGTSGRASYNEQFF TGTGCCAGCAGCCTGGGGACTAGCGGGAGGGCCTCCTACAATGAGCAGTTCTTC
TRBD2 TRBJ2-5 . TRBV11-2 CASSLGLAGGPRQETQYF TGTGCCAGCAGCTTAGGCCTAGCGGGAGGGCCGCGGCAAGAGACCCAGTACTTC
. TRBJ2-7 . TRBV7-9 CASSFYPGYLYEQYF TGTGCCAGCAGCTTTTATCCGGGGTACCTCTACGAGCAGTACTTC
TRBD2 TRBJ2-5 . TRBV30 CAWSVRASGRPWETQYF TGTGCCTGGAGTGTAAGGGCTAGCGGGAGGCCTTGGGAGACCCAGTACTTC
TRBD1 TRBJ2-3 . TRBV27 CASSLPKSGTGPVTQYF TGTGCCAGCAGTTTACCGAAATCCGGGACAGGACCTGTGACGCAGTATTTT
. TRBJ2-3 few TRBV11-3 CASSPTGEPGDTQYF TGTGCCAGCAGCCCTACCGGGGAACCGGGAGATACGCAGTATTTT
TRBD1 TRBJ1-1 . TRBV11-3 CASRARGGNTEAFF TGTGCCAGCAGAGCCCGAGGGGGCAACACTGAAGCTTTCTTT
. TRBJ2-5 . TRBV19 CASSMSQGGKQETQYF TGTGCCAGTAGTATGTCGCAGGGAGGCAAACAAGAGACCCAGTACTTC
TRBD2 TRBJ2-7 few TRBV6-6 CASRHTSGGNYEQYF TGTGCCAGCAGGCATACTAGCGGAGGGAACTACGAGCAGTACTTC
. TRBJ2-7 once TRBV28 CASSLRRQVDSYEQYF TGTGCCAGCAGTTTACGGCGTCAGGTCGACTCCTACGAGCAGTACTTC
TRBD1 TRBJ1-5 . TRBV27 CASSPTGQEPQPQHF TGTGCCAGCAGTCCAACTGGACAGGAACCTCAGCCCCAGCATTTT
. TRBJ2-3 . TRBV6-5 CASRRARTDTQYF TGTGCCAGCAGGAGGGCCCGCACAGATACGCAGTATTTT
TRBD1 TRBJ1-5 . TRBV19 CASSPRDRDLEPQHF TGTGCCAGTAGCCCCCGGGACAGGGACCTCGAGCCCCAGCATTTT
TRBD2 TRBJ2-1 . TRBV15 CATRTSGRYEQFF TGTGCCACTAGGACTAGCGGGAGGTACGAGCAGTTCTTC
. TRBJ1-2 . TRBV6-1 CASSDGYSQTSYGYTF TGTGCCAGCAGTGATGGGTACAGCCAAACGTCTTATGGCTACACCTTC
. TRBJ2-1 few TRBV28 CASSTTPNEQFF TGTGCCAGCAGTACCACTCCCAATGAGCAGTTCTTC
. TRBJ2-1 . TRBV30 CAWSVTESSYNEQFF TGTGCCTGGAGTGTAACAGAGAGCTCCTACAATGAGCAGTTCTTC
TRBD1 TRBJ2-7 . TRBV5-6 CASSTRGDRVPYEQYF TGTGCCAGCAGCACTAGGGGGGACAGGGTCCCGTACGAGCAGTACTTC
. TRBJ1-2 . TRBV20-1 CRPGPYGYTF TGCAGACCAGGGCCCTATGGCTACACCTTC
. TRBJ2-7 . TRBV18 CASSPPWPTYEQYF TGTGCCAGCTCACCACCGTGGCCCACCTACGAGCAGTACTTC
TRBD1 TRBJ1-2 . TRBV7-9 CASSLRDRGKDGYTF TGTGCCAGCAGCTTAAGGGACAGGGGGAAGGATGGCTACACCTTC
. TRBJ2-7 . TRBV6-5 CASSHGSSYEQYF TGTGCCAGCAGCCACGGGAGCTCCTACGAGCAGTACTTC
. TRBJ2-3 . TRBV7-9 CASSQFDRDSTDTQYF TGTGCCAGCAGCCAATTTGACAGGGACTCCACAGATACGCAGTATTTT
. TRBJ2-1 few TRBV14 CASSQVDRLEMGNIEQFF TGTGCCAGCAGCCAAGTGGACCGACTAGAAATGGGTAACATTGAGCAGTTCTTC
TRBD1 TRBJ1-1 . TRBV7-2 CASSSGGRGWNTEAFF TGTGCCAGCAGCTCAGGGGGCAGGGGGTGGAACACTGAAGCTTTCTTT
. TRBJ2-3 . TRBV30 CASGPLANLITDTQYF TGTGCGTCTGGTCCTCTAGCGAATCTAATCACAGATACGCAGTATTTT
. TRBJ2-7 . TRBV9 CASSVGPPGDEQYF TGTGCCAGCAGCGTAGGCCCCCCCGGGGACGAGCAGTACTTC
TRBD1 TRBJ1-6 . TRBV28 CASSSRDRGRWNSPLHF TGTGCCAGCAGTTCCCGGGACAGGGGACGTTGGAATTCACCCCTCCACTTT
TRBD1 TRBJ1-2 . TRBV28 CASSFIPGQSNYGYTF TGTGCCAGCAGTTTTATTCCGGGACAGTCTAACTATGGCTACACCTTC
TRBD2 TRBJ2-4 . TRBV7-3 CASSLGLDPNIQYF TGTGCCAGCAGCTTAGGACTAGATCCCAACATTCAGTACTTC
TRBD1 TRBJ1-2 few TRBV28 CASSLRDRGGYTF TGTGCCAGCAGTTTAAGGGACAGAGGCGGCTACACCTTC